This TCR beta chain was profiled in a study of post-analysis software for immune sequencing data. Findings of the study overall: Roughly five TRBV segments, including TRBV5-6, TRBV5-1 and TRBV20-1, were more frequent in patients than controls.

This clonotype was seen only a few times. Its antigen is as yet unknown. Germline CDR1 and CDR2: DFQATT and SNEGSKA (reference sequence). The V end lost 5 bases, the J end lost 0 bases, and 17 bases lay between the germline ends. The CDR3 is made up of 15 amino acids. The TCR beta cDNA libraries carried unique molecular identifiers. TCRdb passed the PCR reads through MiXCR, listing each CDR3 protein once. The sample holds 700,000 to 800,000 distinct CDR3 sequences, just under 30% seen once. This clonotype originated in a girl aged 5-17 years with multiple sclerosis. The sequenced sample was blood. The chain has TRBV20-1 and TRBJ2-7; TRBD2 might be the D (5 bases). DNA of the CDR3: TGCAGTGCTCCTCGAGGGCGTCCCAGCTCCTACGAGCAGTACTTC. This gives the protein CSAPRGRPSSYEQYF.